This section outlines one T cell receptor (beta chain) sequence together with its context. The target antigen is unknown. The entry originates in a study of CD4 T cells in relation to SARS-CoV-2 and coronaviruses. Regarding the study as a whole: In approximately 70% of donors, memory CD4+ clonotypes crossrecognized SARS-CoV-2 and at least one common cold coronavirus spike. Pre-pandemic and post-infection samples never came from the same donor.

The V and J ends lost 3 bases and 4 bases, in that order; junction bases with no gene match: 12. CDR1 LGHDT and CDR2 YNNKEL come from the germline V gene (reference sequence). This CDR3 contains 17 residues. Before the COVID-19 pandemic, during about 2011-2019, CD4+ T cells were taken from unexposed donors. After roughly ten days of culture, CD4+ T cells were isolated. TCRdb keeps only in-frame clones here, not all; method: immunoSEQ multiplex PCR. The repertoire holds about 22,000 clones, roughly 70% seen once, with approximately 16% in the top ten. V and J are TRBV3-1 (or the pseudogene TRBV3-2) and TRBJ2-7; 10 nucleotides align to TRBD2. This clonotype originated in a human donor in good health. The sequenced material came from CD4+ T cells from PBMCs, cultured in vitro. For the CDR3, the DNA is TGTGCCAGCAGCCAGTTGGCTAGCGGGAGTGGAGTATACGAGCAGTACTTC. This codes for CASSQLASGSGVYEQYF.